The 12 T cell receptor beta chains below all came from one sample that was sequenced in a study of beta chain features in type 1 diabetes. Study observations and caveats: For Type 1 diabetes patients, all four CD4+ subsets carried TCRB CDR3s that were moderately but significantly shorter.

The sequenced template was cDNA made from the entire isolated RNA. The repertoire was sequenced with immunoSEQ multiplex PCR; TCRdb's copy has only in-frame clones and lacks some. The sample has 300,000 to 400,000 clones, roughly 13% seen once; the top ten hold roughly 0.016%. What these receptors recognize is not known. The specimen was naive CD4+ T cells from blood. The receptors shown here come from a woman between 18 and 30 years old with type 1 diabetes.

The chain uses TRBV19 and TRBJ1-2; 10 bases line up with TRBD1. The V gene's germline CDR1 is LNHDA and CDR2 SQIVND (reference sequence). The trim removed 5 bases at V and 7 bases at J, leaving 4 bases unmatched. The CDR3 consists of 13 residues. Written as DNA, the CDR3 is TGTGCCAGTAGTGACCGGGACAGGGGTGGCTACACCTTC. Translated, it gives CASSDRDRGGYTF.

V is TRBV7-3 and J is TRBJ2-1; D call uncertain. Germline values: CDR1 SGHTA, CDR2 FQGTGA. Trimming removed 2 bases from V and 2 bases from J, with 7 bases in between. CDR3 length: 14 amino acids. In nucleotides, the CDR3 is TGTGCCAGCAGCTTAGGGCCTCCCTACAATGAGCAGTTCTTC. Translated: CASSLGPPYNEQFF.

V gene TRBV5-1 combines with J gene TRBJ1-2, with D tentatively TRBD1 (6 bases). CDR1 SGHRS and CDR2 YFSETQ come from the germline V gene. The V end was cut by 4 bases, the J end by 6 bases, with 16 bases between. This CDR3 has 14 residues. The CDR3 sequence: CASSTLAGADGYTF. The CDR3 DNA reads TGCGCCAGCAGCACCCTTGCGGGGGCGGATGGCTACACCTTC. The entire variable domain, with the rest obtained from reference TRBV5-1 and TRBJ1-2, is as follows: KAGVTQTPRYLIKTRGQQVTLSCSPISGHRSVSWYQQTPGQGLQFLFEYFSETQRNKGNFPGRFSGRQFSNSRSEMNVSTLELGDSALYLCASSTLAGADGYTFGSGTRLTVV.

V and J are TRBV11-1 and TRBJ2-1, with TRBD2 identical over 8 bases. CDR1 is SGHAT and CDR2 is FQDESV in the germline V gene (reference sequence). The V and J ends lost 5 bases and 2 bases, in that order; junction bases with no gene match: 11. This CDR3 is 17 amino acids long. Here the CDR3 DNA reads TGTGCCAGCAGCCCCAGTTTGGCTAGCGGGCCCTACAATGAGCAGTTCTTC. Its protein is CASSPSLASGPYNEQFF.

This clone was recorded a few times. The chain recombines TRBV18 with TRBJ1-1, with 8 bases that match TRBD1. This CDR3 contains 13 residues. Germline values: CDR1 KGHSH, CDR2 LQKENI. J was trimmed by 3 bases and V by 4 bases; bases with no gene match: 1. The CDR3 sequence is CASSRTGYTEAFF. Written as DNA, the CDR3 is TGTGCCAGCTCACGGACAGGGTACACTGAAGCTTTCTTT.

In its sample, this clone was seen a few times. The chain carries TRBV28 and TRBJ1-2; D unresolved. CDR1 and CDR2 (germline): MDHEN, SYDVKM. V dropped 7 bases and J dropped 3 bases, with 6 bases sitting between them. This CDR3 comprises 11 residues. The CDR3 reads CASNSYYGYTF. The CDR3 nucleotides read TGTGCCAGCAACAGCTACTATGGCTACACCTTC.

The V call is TRBV18, the J call TRBJ1-2, with TRBD1 matching 9 bases. The CDR3 has 15 amino acids. CDR1 and CDR2 from the germline V gene are KGHSH and LQKENI. J was trimmed by 8 bases and V by 5 bases; bases with no gene match: 12. The CDR3 protein is CASSATTGTGRGYTF. The CDR3 nucleotides are TGTGCCAGCTCAGCGACAACCGGGACAGGGAGAGGCTACACCTTC.

The rearrangement joins TRBV18 to TRBJ2-1; 13 nucleotides agree with TRBD2. The CDR3 contains 15 residues. Losses at the gene ends were 6 bases for V and 5 bases for J; bases not matched to a gene: 4. Germline-derived CDR1 and CDR2 are KGHSH and LQKENI. CDR3: CASSLGLAGDNEQFF. In nucleotides, the CDR3 is TGTGCCAGCTCTCTTGGACTAGCGGGGGACAATGAGCAGTTCTTC.

This clone appeared a few times. The chain links TRBV30 to TRBJ2-1; D might be TRBD2 (5 bases). This CDR3 spans 15 amino acids. The V end lost 3 bases, the J end lost 2 bases, and 14 bases lay between the germline ends. Germline V gene sequence: CDR1 GTSNPN, CDR2 SVGIG (reference sequence). DNA for the CDR3: TGTGCCTGGAGGCCCAGCGGCCGCGCCTACAATGAGCAGTTCTTC. This encodes CAWRPSGRAYNEQFF.

This clone was counted a few times. The genes are TRBV5-1 and TRBJ1-1; unclear D gene. The CDR3 length is 13 residues. CDR1 and CDR2 (germline): SGHRS, YFSETQ. The V end lost 4 bases, the J end lost 2 bases, and 9 bases lay between the germline ends. CDR3 nucleotide sequence: TGCGCCAGCAGCCGACCGGGTAACACTGAAGCTTTCTTT. This encodes CASSRPGNTEAFF.

The table lists this clone with a few counts. The chain employs TRBV15 and TRBJ1-1; D remains ambiguous. The length of the CDR3 is 11 residues. CDR1 and CDR2 from the germline V gene are LNHNV and YYDKDF (reference sequence). Trimming removed 6 bases at V and 3 bases at J, with 5 bases between. This CDR3 is CATRGYTEAFF. CDR3 DNA: TGTGCCACCAGGGGCTACACTGAAGCTTTCTTT.

This clone has just a few counts. The chain has TRBV5-6 and TRBJ2-3, with D perhaps TRBD1 (5 bases). Between the trimmed V and J ends, which lost 4 bases and 4 bases, there was a span of 13 bases. CDR3 length: 14 amino acids. Germline CDR1 is SGHDT and CDR2 is YYEEEE. The DNA for the CDR3 is TGTGCCAGCAGCCTTTCAGGGTACTCAGATACGCAGTATTTT. Translated: CASSLSGYSDTQYF.